These T cell receptor beta chains were read from a single sample in a study of a mutant IDH1 vaccine in newly diagnosed glioma. These receptors are not linked to any known antigen. Assay used: immunoSEQ multiplex PCR; TCRdb lists only in-frame clones, some missing. The sample includes 60,000 to 65,000 clones, less than 90% of them seen just once. The input for sequencing was PBMCs, taken from a glioma patient whose treatment included an IDH1 peptide vaccine. These receptors were taken from a man between 25 and 39 years old with glioma. Each CDR3 is given with its conserved first and last residue. A D gene is named only where the DNA matches it firmly.

v_call	d_call	cdr3_aa
TRBV18	TRBD1	CASSPGTGNEQYF
TRBV19	.	CAGSNRHGDEKLFF
TRBV28	.	CASSSRRRGVVSELFF
TRBV19	TRBD1	CASSGTVNTEAFF
TRBV5-6	TRBD1	CASSLAQGAWGNIQYF
TRBV18	.	CASSPVRQVSTLGGTEAFF
TRBV11-2	.	CASVRFTNYGYTF
TRBV29-1	.	CSVITGWNTEAFF
TRBV11-2	.	CASSLERGASTDTQYF
TRBV19	TRBD1	CASSNLGTGLNTEAFF
TRBV6-6	.	CASSYPLREQYF
TRBV10-3	.	CAISERQANNQPQHF
TRBV6-1	TRBD2	CASSEGGGQETQYF
TRBV7-9	.	CASSLSHPNTGELFF
TRBV5-6	.	CASSLGQAYEKLFF